Listed here are 14 T cell receptor beta chains from one sample, sequenced in a study of T cell responses to AZD1222 COVID-19 vaccine. Data came from immunoSEQ multiplex PCR; TCRdb stores just in-frame clones and leaves some out. The sample gives around 100,000 clones, about 93% of which show up once; 2% to 2.5% is in the top ten. Sequences were derived from peripheral blood, sampled on day 0 of AZD1222 vaccination. All receptors come from an adult in good health.

The J gene is TRBJ1-1, the V gene TRBV6-5, with D possibly matching TRBD1 (6 bases). The germline CDR1 and CDR2 sequences are MNHEY and SVGAGI. The CDR3 is made up of 14 amino acids. Deletions cut 6 bases from V and 1 base from J, with 12 bases between. The CDR3 here is CASRLQGGNTEAFF. The CDR3 nucleotides are TGTGCCAGCAGGCTACAGGGAGGGAACACTGAAGCTTTCTTT.

The chain links TRBV7-8 to TRBJ1-1; 10 bases are a match to TRBD1. The V and J ends lost 0 bases and 11 bases, in that order; junction bases with no gene match: 6. This CDR3 comprises 14 residues. Germline CDR1 and CDR2: SGHVS and FQNEAQ. The CDR3 region has the DNA TGTGCCAGCAGCTTAGCCGGGACAGGGGATCGGGCTTTCTTT. It codes for CASSLAGTGDRAFF.

This clone was recorded once. This chain uses TRBV29-1 with TRBJ2-7; the D is unclear. CDR1 SQVTM and CDR2 ANQGSEA come from the germline V gene. The CDR3 is 12 amino acids. Trimming pared 5 bases from V and 7 bases from J, leaving 15 bases between. This CDR3 reads CSVQERMIEQYF. Written as DNA, the CDR3 is TGCAGCGTTCAGGAACGGATGATAGAGCAGTACTTC.

The chain carries TRBV4-1 and TRBJ2-5, with TRBD2 matching over 11 bases. V was clipped by 4 bases and J by 5 bases; unmatched bases: 9. There are 16 residues in the CDR3. Per germline, CDR1 MGHRA and CDR2 YSYEKL. CDR3 sequence reads: CASSLISGRVGETQYF. The DNA for the CDR3 is TGCGCCAGCAGCCTTATTAGCGGGAGGGTGGGTGAGACCCAGTACTTC.

The J gene is TRBJ1-1, the V gene TRBV7-2, with D maybe TRBD1 (5 bases). Trimming took off 3 bases at V and 1 base at J, with 9 bases between the two ends. This CDR3 region has 14 residues. Germline V gives CDR1 SGHTA, CDR2 FQGNSA. The CDR3 region is CASSFSRENTEAFF. CDR3 bases: TGTGCCAGCAGCTTTTCCAGGGAGAACACTGAAGCTTTCTTT.

The J gene is TRBJ1-3, the V gene TRBV11-2; 8 nucleotides match TRBD1. The J segment lost 2 bases and the V segment lost 4 bases, leaving 10 bases of the junction unmatched. Per germline, CDR1 SGHAT and CDR2 FQNNGV. This CDR3 region has 17 residues. DNA of the CDR3: TGTGCCAGCAGCTCGAACCCCCAGGGGGCGCCTGGAAACACCATATATTTT. Its protein product is CASSSNPQGAPGNTIYF.

V and J are TRBV2 and TRBJ2-7, with 7 bases that match TRBD2. Looked up from germline, CDR1 is SNHLY and CDR2 is FYNNEI. The CDR3 is made up of 11 amino acids. V gave up 6 bases and J gave up 4 bases; unmatched junction bases: 0. The CDR3 loop reads CASRREYEQYF. Written as DNA, the CDR3 is TGTGCCAGCAGGCGGGAGTACGAGCAGTACTTC. Complete variable domain (other parts from reference TRBV2 and TRBJ2-7): EPEVTQTPSHQVTQMGQEVILRCVPISNHLYFYWYRQILGQKVEFLVSFYNNEISEKSEIFDDQFSVERPDGSNFTLKIRSTKLEDSAMYFCASRREYEQYFGPGTRLTVT.

V is TRBV4-2 and J is TRBJ2-1, with 11 bases matching TRBD2. V shed 0 bases, J shed 6 bases, and the junction held 1 base outside the gene matches. Germline assignment: CDR1 LGHNA and CDR2 YNFKEQ. CDR3 length: 15 residues. The CDR3 sequence: CASSQDSGGANEQFF. For the CDR3, the DNA is TGTGCCAGCAGCCAAGATAGCGGGGGGGCCAATGAGCAGTTCTTC.

The chain combines TRBV7-2 with TRBJ2-7; TRBD1 matches 7 bases. J gave up 3 bases and V 3 bases, and 2 bases lay outside the gene matches. This CDR3 is built from 13 residues. In germline, CDR1 is SGHTA, CDR2 FQGNSA. The CDR3 is CASSLSGGYEQYF. The CDR3 nucleotides read TGTGCCAGCAGCTTGTCAGGGGGCTACGAGCAGTACTTC.

This chain uses TRBV19 with TRBJ1-5; D gene ambiguous. CDR3 length: 15 residues. Germline-derived CDR1 and CDR2 are LNHDA and SQIVND (reference sequence). V lost 1 base and J lost 2, with 9 bases in between. CDR3 sequence reads: CASSIVSSGNQPQHF. As DNA, the CDR3 is TGTGCCAGTAGTATAGTCTCGTCGGGCAATCAGCCCCAGCATTTT. Based on the CDR3 plus reference TRBV19 and TRBJ1-5, the full variable domain is DGGITQSPKYLFRKEGQNVTLSCEQNLNHDAMYWYRQDPGQGLRLIYYSQIVNDFQKGDIAEGYSVSREKKESFPLTVTSAQKNPTAFYLCASSIVSSGNQPQHFGDGTRLSIL.

The chain combines TRBV25-1 with TRBJ2-5; D gene uncertain. The CDR3 runs to 13 residues. The V end was cut by 6 bases, the J end by 4 bases, with 12 bases between. The germline V gene has CDR1 MGHDK and CDR2 SYGVNS. The CDR3 DNA reads as TGTGCCAGCAGAGGTGGGCTGCGAGAGACCCAGTACTTC. It is translated as CASRGGLRETQYF.

The chain recombines TRBV27 with TRBJ2-7; TRBD2 aligns across 7 bases. The germline gives CDR1 MNHEY, CDR2 SMNVEV (reference sequence). This CDR3 has 16 residues. J was trimmed by 4 bases and V by 6 bases; bases with no gene match: 15. This chain's CDR3 is CASRPSTSTGGYEQYF. In DNA form, the CDR3 reads TGTGCCAGCAGGCCCTCGACTAGTACGGGGGGTTACGAGCAGTACTTC.

V gene TRBV5-4 combines with J gene TRBJ2-3; TRBD1 matches 7 bases. CDR3 length equals 15 residues. Germline values: CDR1 SGHNT, CDR2 YYREEE (reference sequence). V was clipped by 4 bases and J by 8 bases; unmatched bases: 13. The CDR3 sequence: CASSPLGTVIGTQYF. In DNA form, the CDR3 reads TGTGCCAGCAGCCCTCTAGGGACAGTTATCGGTACGCAGTATTTT.

The chain recombines TRBV5-1 with TRBJ1-6; D may be TRBD1 (6 bases). Per germline, CDR1 SGHRS and CDR2 YFSETQ. The CDR3 contains 17 residues. V was shortened by 0 bases and J by 5 bases, with 15 bases between the two germline ends. CDR3 loop: CASSLGLGDTNNSPLHF. In DNA, the CDR3 is TGCGCCAGCAGCTTGGGGCTGGGGGACACTAATAATTCACCCCTCCACTTT.